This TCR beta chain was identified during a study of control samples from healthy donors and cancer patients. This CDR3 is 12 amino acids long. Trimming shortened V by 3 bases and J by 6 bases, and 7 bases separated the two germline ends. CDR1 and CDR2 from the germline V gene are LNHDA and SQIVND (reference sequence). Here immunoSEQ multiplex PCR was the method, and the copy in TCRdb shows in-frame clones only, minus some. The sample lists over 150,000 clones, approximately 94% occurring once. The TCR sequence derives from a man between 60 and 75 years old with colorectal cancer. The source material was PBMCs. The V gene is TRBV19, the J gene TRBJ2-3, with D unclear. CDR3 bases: TGTGCCAGTAGTATTTTATGGGATACGCAGTATTTT. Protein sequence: CASSILWDTQYF.